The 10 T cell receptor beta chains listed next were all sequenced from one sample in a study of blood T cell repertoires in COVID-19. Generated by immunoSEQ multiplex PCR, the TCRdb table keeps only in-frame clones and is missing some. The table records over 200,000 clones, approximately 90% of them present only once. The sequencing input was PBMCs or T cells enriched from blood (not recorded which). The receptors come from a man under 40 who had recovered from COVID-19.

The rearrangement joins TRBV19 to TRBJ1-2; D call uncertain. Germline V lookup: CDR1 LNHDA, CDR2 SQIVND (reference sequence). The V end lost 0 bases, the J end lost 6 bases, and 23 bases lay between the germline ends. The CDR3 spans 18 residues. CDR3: CASSIDRVGRGLTDGYTF. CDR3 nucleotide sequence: TGTGCCAGTAGTATAGATCGCGTCGGAAGAGGATTGACGGATGGCTACACCTTC.

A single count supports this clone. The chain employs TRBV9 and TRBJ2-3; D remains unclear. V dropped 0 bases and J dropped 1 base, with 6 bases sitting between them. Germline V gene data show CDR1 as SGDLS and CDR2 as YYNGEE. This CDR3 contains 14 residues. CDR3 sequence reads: CASSVDPGTDTQYF. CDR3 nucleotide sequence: TGTGCCAGCAGCGTAGATCCGGGCACAGATACGCAGTATTTT. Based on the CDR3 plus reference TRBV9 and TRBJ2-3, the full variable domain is DSGVTQTPKHLITATGQRVTLRCSPRSGDLSVYWYQQSLDQGLQFLIQYYNGEERAKGNILERFSAQQFPDLHSELNLSSLELGDSALYFCASSVDPGTDTQYFGPGTRLTVL.

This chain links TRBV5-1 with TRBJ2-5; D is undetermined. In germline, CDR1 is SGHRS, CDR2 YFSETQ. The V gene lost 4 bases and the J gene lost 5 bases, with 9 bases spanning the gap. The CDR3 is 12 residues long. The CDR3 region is CASSAAMETQYF. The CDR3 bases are TGCGCCAGCAGCGCGGCTATGGAGACCCAGTACTTC.

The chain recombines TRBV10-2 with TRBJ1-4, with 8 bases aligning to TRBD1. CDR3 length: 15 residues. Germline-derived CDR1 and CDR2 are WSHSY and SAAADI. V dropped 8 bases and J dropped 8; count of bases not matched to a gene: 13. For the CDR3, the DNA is TGCGCCAGCGGACGAGAAAAGACAGGGGTGGAAAAACTGTTTTTT. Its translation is CASGREKTGVEKLFF.

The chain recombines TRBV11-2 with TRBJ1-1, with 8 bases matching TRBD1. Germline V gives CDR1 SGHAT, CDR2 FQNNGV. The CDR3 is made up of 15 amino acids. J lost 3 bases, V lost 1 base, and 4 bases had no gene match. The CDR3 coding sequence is TGTGCCAGCAGCTTAGGAGGGACAGGAGACACTGAAGCTTTCTTT. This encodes CASSLGGTGDTEAFF.

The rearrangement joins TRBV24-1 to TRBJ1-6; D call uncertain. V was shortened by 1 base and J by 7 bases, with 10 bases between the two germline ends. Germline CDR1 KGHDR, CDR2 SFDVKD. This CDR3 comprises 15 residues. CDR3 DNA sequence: TGTGCCACCAGTGATTTTTGGGCGTCCAATTCACCCCTCCACTTT. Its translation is CATSDFWASNSPLHF.

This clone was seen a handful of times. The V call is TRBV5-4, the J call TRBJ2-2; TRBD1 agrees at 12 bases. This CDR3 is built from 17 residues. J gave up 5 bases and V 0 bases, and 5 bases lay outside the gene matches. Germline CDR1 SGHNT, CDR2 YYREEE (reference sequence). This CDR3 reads CASSLVGTGGGTGELFF. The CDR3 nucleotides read TGTGCCAGCAGCTTGGTGGGGACAGGGGGCGGTACCGGGGAGCTGTTTTTT.

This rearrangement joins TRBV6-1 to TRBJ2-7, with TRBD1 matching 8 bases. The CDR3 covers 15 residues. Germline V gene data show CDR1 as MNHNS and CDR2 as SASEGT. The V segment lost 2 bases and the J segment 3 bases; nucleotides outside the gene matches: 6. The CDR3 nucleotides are TGTGCCAGCAGTGAACGGACAGGGCGCGTCTACGAGCAGTACTTC. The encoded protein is CASSERTGRVYEQYF.

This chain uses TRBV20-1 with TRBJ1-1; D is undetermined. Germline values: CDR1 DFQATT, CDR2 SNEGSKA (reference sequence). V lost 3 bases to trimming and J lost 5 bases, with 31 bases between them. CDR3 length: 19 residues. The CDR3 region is CSASRGVSAGLGRRTEAFF. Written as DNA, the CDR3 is TGCAGTGCTAGTCGCGGGGTATCGGCCGGGTTAGGCAGAAGGACTGAAGCTTTCTTT.

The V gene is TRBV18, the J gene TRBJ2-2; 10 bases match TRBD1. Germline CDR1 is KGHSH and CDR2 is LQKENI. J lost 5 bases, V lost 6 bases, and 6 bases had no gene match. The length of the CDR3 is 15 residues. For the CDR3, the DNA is TGTGCCAGCTCGACCGGGACAGGGGTGACCGGGGAGCTGTTTTTT. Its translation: CASSTGTGVTGELFF.